These T cell receptor beta chains were read from a single sample in a study of PD-L1 blockade in urothelial cancer. Profiling relied on immunoSEQ multiplex PCR, and the TCRdb table lists in-frame clones only, not all of them. The sample has about 20,000 clones; about 90% are singletons. Sample: PBMCs, taken around atezolizumab (anti-PD-L1) treatment. These receptors were obtained from a man aged 45 to 65 with urothelial cancer. Both conserved end residues are part of each CDR3. A D gene is named only where the DNA matches it firmly. Some rows have no size entry. The others give once, few or many, or a class for an expanded clone.

CDR3aa	CDR3nt	abundance	d_gene	v_gene	j_gene
CASSSGQGISPLHF	TGTGCCAGCAGCTCCGGACAGGGGATCTCACCCCTCCACTTT	-	TRBD1	TRBV27	TRBJ1-6
CASREAETQYF	TGCGCCAGCAGGGAGGCGGAGACCCAGTACTTC	once	-	TRBV5-1	TRBJ2-5
CASSSGQGIWQPQHF	TGTGCCAGTAGTTCGGGACAGGGGATTTGGCAGCCCCAGCATTTT	-	TRBD1	TRBV19	TRBJ1-5
CASSRLVGLLTDTQYF	TGTGCCAGCAGCCGACTAGTGGGTTTACTCACAGATACGCAGTATTTT	-	-	TRBV7-9	TRBJ2-3
CASNSPGEGYGYTF	TGTGCCAGCAATTCACCCGGGGAGGGATATGGCTACACCTTC	-	-	TRBV28	TRBJ1-2
CASSATSRGSNNEQFF	TGTGCCAGCAGCGCCACCTCGCGGGGGTCGAACAATGAGCAGTTCTTC	-	TRBD2	TRBV9	TRBJ2-1
CASSPGQGWRNTEAFF	TGTGCCAGCAGCCCTGGACAGGGTTGGAGGAACACTGAAGCTTTCTTT	-	TRBD1	TRBV14	TRBJ1-1
CASSLARTARDEKLFF	TGTGCCAGCAGCTTGGCAAGGACAGCAAGGGATGAAAAACTGTTTTTT	-	-	TRBV5-6	TRBJ1-4
CASSQGHFSTDTQYF	TGCGCCAGCAGCCAAGGACATTTTAGCACAGATACGCAGTATTTT	-	-	TRBV4-1	TRBJ2-3
CASSLATVMNTEAFF	TGTGCCAGCAGCTTAGCCACAGTTATGAACACTGAAGCTTTCTTT	-	-	TRBV7-2	TRBJ1-1